This T cell receptor beta chain was sequenced during a study of response to subunit inactivated influenza vaccine. On this clonotype: Its antigen is not known.

The V gene lost 5 bases and the J gene lost 0 bases, with 20 bases spanning the gap. The germline CDR1 and CDR2 sequences are SGHTA and FQGNSA. The length of the CDR3 is 17 residues. Whole-study findings and limits: Each seasonal flu vaccination may recruit only limited new T cells, authors suggested.

A single record per CDR3 protein comes from TCRdb applying MiXCR to the RT-PCR reads. The sample carries 500,000 to 600,000 distinct CDR3 sequences, 10% to 15% recorded once. Sequences were derived from PBMCs from blood, sampled more than 35 days after vaccination. This clonotype was sampled from a man aged 50 or older who received an inactivated influenza vaccine. The chain employs TRBV7-2 and TRBJ2-7; TRBD1 or TRBD2 may be the D gene (6 bases each). The CDR3 nucleotides read TGTGCCAGCAGCGGGGGGCTAGGGACCGAGAGCTCCTACGAGCAGTACTTC. Translating it yields CASSGGLGTESSYEQYF.